This is a list of T cell receptor beta chains from one sample in a study of beta chain features in type 1 diabetes. Here immunoSEQ multiplex PCR was the method, and the copy in TCRdb shows in-frame clones only, minus some. The table shows 900,000 or so clones, with about a sixth occurring only once. Sequencing was carried out using naive CD4+ T cells from blood. These receptors were obtained from a woman between 18 and 29 years old in good health. The CDR3 runs from the conserved cysteine through the conserved F or W. A D gene is named only where the DNA matches it firmly. Part of the rows lack a size; the others show once, few, many or a class for expanded clones.

V,size,D,J,CDR3,DNA
TRBV7-2,-,TRBD2,TRBJ2-3,CASSLSEGGVDTQYF,TGTGCCAGCAGCTTATCGGAGGGAGGGGTAGATACGCAGTATTTT
TRBV6-5,-,-,TRBJ1-2,CASSYSIVSSGYTF,TGTGCCAGCAGTTACTCCATAGTGTCTTCTGGCTACACCTTC
TRBV6-6,few,TRBD1,TRBJ1-1,CASSSGQGVSRTEAFF,TGTGCCAGCAGTTCGGGACAGGGAGTCTCGCGGACTGAAGCTTTCTTT
TRBV4-3,-,-,TRBJ2-1,CASSRSDRHYNEQFF,TGCGCCAGCAGCCGATCGGATCGACATTACAATGAGCAGTTCTTC
TRBV27,-,TRBD2,TRBJ2-5,CASSLRAALAGAGETQYF,TGTGCCAGCAGTTTACGGGCCGCGCTAGCGGGAGCGGGAGAGACCCAGTACTTC
TRBV28,few,TRBD1,TRBJ1-2,CATATGGGHNYGYTF,TGTGCCACCGCGACAGGGGGCGGACATAACTATGGCTACACCTTC
TRBV4-3,few,-,TRBJ2-3,CASSQGRGYTDTQYF,TGCGCCAGCAGCCAAGGGCGAGGGTACACAGATACGCAGTATTTT
TRBV7-2,few,-,TRBJ1-2,CASSTRQYGYTF,TGTGCCAGCAGCACCCGACAGTATGGCTACACCTTC
TRBV7-3,few,-,TRBJ1-1,CASSPHGGAEAFF,TGTGCCAGCAGCCCCCACGGGGGAGCAGAAGCTTTCTTT
TRBV25-1,few,TRBD1,TRBJ1-4,CASRDRANEKLFF,TGTGCCAGCAGGGACAGGGCTAATGAAAAACTGTTTTTT
TRBV6-1,few,-,TRBJ1-1,CASSGERNTEAFF,TGTGCCAGCAGTGGGGAGAGGAACACTGAAGCTTTCTTT
TRBV11-1,few,-,TRBJ2-3,CASRRTRDVSLDTQYF,TGTGCCAGCAGACGCACGCGGGACGTGTCCCTCGATACGCAGTATTTT
TRBV2,few,TRBD1,TRBJ2-5,CASSRARTGGRRQETQYF,TGTGCCAGCAGCCGAGCGAGAACAGGGGGCCGACGCCAAGAGACCCAGTACTTC
TRBV27,few,-,TRBJ2-7,CASSSHGTHLQYEQYF,TGTGCCAGCAGTTCCCACGGGACACACCTACAGTACGAGCAGTACTTC
TRBV18,-,TRBD2,TRBJ2-3,CASSPPSSGSTDTQYF,TGTGCCAGCTCACCGCCCTCTAGCGGGAGCACAGATACGCAGTATTTT
TRBV28,few,-,TRBJ2-2,CASSFFTGELFF,TGTGCCAGCAGTTTCTTTACCGGGGAGCTGTTTTTT
TRBV28,few,-,TRBJ1-2,CATDLGRSFYGYTF,TGTGCCACCGACCTAGGAAGATCTTTCTATGGCTACACCTTC
TRBV7-3,few,-,TRBJ2-3,CASGPSSDTQYF,TGTGCCAGCGGTCCCTCGTCGGATACGCAGTATTTT
TRBV9,-,-,TRBJ1-2,CASSVGGGNYGYTF,TGTGCCAGCAGCGTCGGAGGGGGTAACTATGGCTACACCTTC
TRBV7-9,few,-,TRBJ1-4,CASSPGVGEKLFF,TGTGCCAGCAGCCCAGGGGTGGGGGAAAAACTGTTTTTT
TRBV7-9,few,TRBD2,TRBJ2-3,CASSSSGSRTDTQYF,TGTGCCAGCAGCTCCAGCGGGAGTAGGACAGATACGCAGTATTTT
TRBV4-1,-,TRBD2,TRBJ2-5,CASSQGLAGVGETQYF,TGCGCCAGCAGCCAAGGACTAGCGGGAGTCGGAGAGACCCAGTACTTC
TRBV5-1,few,-,TRBJ2-5,CASSLDGLRGQETQYF,TGCGCCAGCAGCTTGGACGGACTACGGGGTCAAGAGACCCAGTACTTC
TRBV4-3,-,TRBD2,TRBJ2-1,CASSQITGTSGMPEQFF,TGCGCCAGCAGCCAAATTACCGGGACTAGCGGGATGCCTGAGCAGTTCTTC
TRBV18,-,-,TRBJ2-7,CASSPSEGQLKYEQYF,TGTGCCAGCTCACCTTCTGAAGGACAGTTGAAATACGAGCAGTACTTC
TRBV2,-,-,TRBJ2-5,CASSEETGNQETQYF,TGTGCCAGCAGTGAAGAGACGGGAAACCAAGAGACCCAGTACTTC
TRBV28,-,-,TRBJ2-7,CASGSYEQYF,TGTGCCAGCGGGAGCTACGAGCAGTACTTC
TRBV2,few,-,TRBJ2-3,CASTRRASTDTQYF,TGTGCCAGCACCCGAAGAGCTAGCACAGATACGCAGTATTTT
TRBV7-6,few,TRBD2,TRBJ2-1,CASSLRSGSHEQFF,TGTGCCAGCAGCTTACGTAGCGGGAGTCATGAGCAGTTCTTC
TRBV4-2,few,-,TRBJ2-1,CASSQANRALNNEQFF,TGTGCCAGCAGCCAAGCGAATAGGGCTCTGAACAATGAGCAGTTCTTC
TRBV18,-,-,TRBJ2-7,CASSPIAATLQYEQYF,TGTGCCAGCTCACCAATCGCGGCTACGTTGCAGTACGAGCAGTACTTC
TRBV5-1,few,-,TRBJ1-5,CASSLDYGQPQHF,TGCGCCAGCAGCTTGGATTACGGTCAGCCCCAGCATTTT
TRBV7-2,few,TRBD2,TRBJ2-7,CASSQGLAGGPWYEQYF,TGTGCCAGCAGCCAGGGGCTAGCGGGAGGGCCTTGGTACGAGCAGTACTTC
TRBV15,-,-,TRBJ1-2,CATSRDGINGYGYTF,TGTGCCACCAGCAGAGACGGGATCAACGGGTATGGCTACACCTTC
TRBV11-1,-,TRBD2,TRBJ2-1,CASSLSSGPPYNEQFF,TGTGCCAGCAGCTTATCTAGCGGTCCCCCCTACAATGAGCAGTTCTTC
TRBV9,-,-,TRBJ1-2,CASSAYTGSGDYGYTF,TGTGCCAGCAGCGCCTACACAGGGTCGGGCGACTATGGCTACACCTTC
TRBV6-1,few,-,TRBJ2-1,CASSEYVGSRYYNEQFF,TGTGCCAGCAGTGAATACGTCGGGAGCCGATATTACAATGAGCAGTTCTTC
TRBV4-3,-,TRBD1,TRBJ2-1,CASSSGTGAYNEQFF,TGCGCCAGCAGTTCCGGGACAGGGGCCTACAATGAGCAGTTCTTC
TRBV19,few,-,TRBJ1-1,CASSPQGWDMNTEAFF,TGTGCCAGTAGTCCTCAGGGGTGGGATATGAACACTGAAGCTTTCTTT
TRBV6-5,few,-,TRBJ1-5,CASSYSGGAGNQPQHF,TGTGCCAGCAGTTACTCGGGGGGCGCGGGCAATCAGCCCCAGCATTTT
TRBV7-9,-,-,TRBJ2-7,CASSKRGPDEQYF,TGTGCCAGCAGCAAACGGGGCCCTGACGAGCAGTACTTC
TRBV7-3,-,-,TRBJ1-1,CASSLTTDTEAFF,TGTGCCAGCAGCTTAACGACAGACACTGAAGCTTTCTTT
TRBV19,few,TRBD2,TRBJ2-1,CATRTSWPSSYNEQFF,TGTGCCACAAGGACTAGCTGGCCGAGCTCCTACAATGAGCAGTTCTTC
TRBV2,few,-,TRBJ2-1,CASGQGLLDNEQFF,TGTGCCAGCGGTCAGGGACTCCTGGACAATGAGCAGTTCTTC
TRBV5-6,few,-,TRBJ2-1,CASSWRGAYGYNEQFF,TGTGCCAGCAGCTGGCGGGGTGCCTACGGCTACAATGAGCAGTTCTTC
TRBV18,-,TRBD2,TRBJ2-1,CASSLKLAGGPVEQFF,TGTGCCAGCTCACTGAAACTAGCGGGAGGGCCGGTTGAGCAGTTCTTC